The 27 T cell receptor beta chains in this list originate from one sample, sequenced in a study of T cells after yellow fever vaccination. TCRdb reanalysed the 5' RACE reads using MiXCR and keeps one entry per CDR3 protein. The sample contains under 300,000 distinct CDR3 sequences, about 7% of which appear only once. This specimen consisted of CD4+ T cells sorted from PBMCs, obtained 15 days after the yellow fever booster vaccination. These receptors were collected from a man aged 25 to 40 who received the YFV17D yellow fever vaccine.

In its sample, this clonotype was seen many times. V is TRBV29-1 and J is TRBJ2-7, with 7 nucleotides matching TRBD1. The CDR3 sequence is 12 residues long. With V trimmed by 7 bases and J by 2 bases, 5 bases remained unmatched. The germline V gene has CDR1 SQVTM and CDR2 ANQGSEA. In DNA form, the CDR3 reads TGCAGCGCCGGGACAGCTACCTACGAGCAGTACTTC. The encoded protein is CSAGTATYEQYF.

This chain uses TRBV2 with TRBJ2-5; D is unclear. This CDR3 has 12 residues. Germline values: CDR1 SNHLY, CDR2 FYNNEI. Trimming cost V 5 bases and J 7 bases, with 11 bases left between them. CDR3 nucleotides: TGTGCCAGCAGTCGAGGCGGACGGACCCAGTACTTC. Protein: CASSRGGRTQYF.

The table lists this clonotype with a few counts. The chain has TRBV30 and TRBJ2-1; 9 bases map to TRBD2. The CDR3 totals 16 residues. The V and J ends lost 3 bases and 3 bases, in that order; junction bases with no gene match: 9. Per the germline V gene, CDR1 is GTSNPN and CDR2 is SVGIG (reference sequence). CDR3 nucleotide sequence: TGTGCCTGGAGGCTCGCGGGAGGGCCGGTCTACAATGAGCAGTTCTTC. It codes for CAWRLAGGPVYNEQFF.

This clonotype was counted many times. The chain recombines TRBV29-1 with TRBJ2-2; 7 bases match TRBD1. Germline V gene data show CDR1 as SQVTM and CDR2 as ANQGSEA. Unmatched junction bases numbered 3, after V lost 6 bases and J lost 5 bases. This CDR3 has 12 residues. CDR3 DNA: TGCAGCGTAAACAGGGGAACCGGGGAGCTGTTTTTT. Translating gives CSVNRGTGELFF.

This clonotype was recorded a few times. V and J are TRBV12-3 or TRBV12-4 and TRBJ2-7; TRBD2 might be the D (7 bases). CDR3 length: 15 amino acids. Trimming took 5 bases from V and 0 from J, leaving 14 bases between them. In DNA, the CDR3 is TGTGCCAGCAGTCGCGGGGGACAACTCTCCTACGAGCAGTACTTC. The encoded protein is CASSRGGQLSYEQYF.

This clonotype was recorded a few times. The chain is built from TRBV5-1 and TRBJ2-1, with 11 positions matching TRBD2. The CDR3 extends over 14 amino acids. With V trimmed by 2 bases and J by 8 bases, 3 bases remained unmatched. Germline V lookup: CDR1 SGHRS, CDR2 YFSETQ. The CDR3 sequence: CASSFSGREDEQFF. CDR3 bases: TGCGCCAGCAGCTTTAGCGGGAGGGAGGATGAGCAGTTCTTC.

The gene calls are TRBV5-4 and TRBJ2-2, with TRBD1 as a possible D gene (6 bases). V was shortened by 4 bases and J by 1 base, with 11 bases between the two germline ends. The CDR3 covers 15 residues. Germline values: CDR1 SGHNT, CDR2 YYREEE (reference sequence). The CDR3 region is CASSLVTGNTGELFF. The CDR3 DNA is TGTGCCAGCAGCCTCGTGACAGGGAACACCGGGGAGCTGTTTTTT.

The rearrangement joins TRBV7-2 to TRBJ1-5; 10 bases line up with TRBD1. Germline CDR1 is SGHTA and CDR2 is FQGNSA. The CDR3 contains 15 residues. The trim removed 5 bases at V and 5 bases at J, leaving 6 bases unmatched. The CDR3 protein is CASSVDRGGYQPQHF. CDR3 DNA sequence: TGTGCCAGCAGCGTGGACAGGGGGGGATATCAGCCCCAGCATTTT.

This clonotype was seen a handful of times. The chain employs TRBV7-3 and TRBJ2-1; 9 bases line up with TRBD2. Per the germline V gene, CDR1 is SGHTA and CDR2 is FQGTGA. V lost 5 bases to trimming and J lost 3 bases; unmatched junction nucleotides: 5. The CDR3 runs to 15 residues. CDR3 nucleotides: TGTGCCAGCAGCCTTAGCGGGAGCAACTACAATGAGCAGTTCTTC. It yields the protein CASSLSGSNYNEQFF. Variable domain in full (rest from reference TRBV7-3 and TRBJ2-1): GAGVSQTPSNKVTEKGKYVELRCDPISGHTALYWYRQSLGQGPEFLIYFQGTGAADDSGLPNDRFFAVRPEGSVSTLKIQRTERGDSAVYLCASSLSGSNYNEQFFGPGTRLTVL.

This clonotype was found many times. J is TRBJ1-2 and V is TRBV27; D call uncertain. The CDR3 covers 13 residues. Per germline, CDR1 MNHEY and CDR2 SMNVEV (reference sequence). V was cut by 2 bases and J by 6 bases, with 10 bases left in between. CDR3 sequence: CASSLNSVNGYTF. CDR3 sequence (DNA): TGTGCCAGCAGTTTAAATAGCGTAAATGGCTACACCTTC.

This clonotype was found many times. The CDR3 here is CASSLVLAETQYF. For the CDR3, the DNA is TGCGCCAGCAGCTTGGTGCTAGCGGAGACCCAGTACTTC. The chain uses TRBV5-1 and TRBJ2-5; D might be TRBD2 (6 bases). The CDR3 sequence is 13 residues long. V was clipped by 0 bases and J by 5 bases, with 8 bases between them. From germline, CDR1 is SGHRS and CDR2 YFSETQ.

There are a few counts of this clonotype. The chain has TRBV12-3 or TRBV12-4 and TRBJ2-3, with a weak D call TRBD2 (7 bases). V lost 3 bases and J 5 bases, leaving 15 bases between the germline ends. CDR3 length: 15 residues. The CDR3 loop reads CASSFGGGGQDTQYF. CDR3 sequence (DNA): TGTGCCAGCAGTTTTGGGGGAGGGGGACAAGATACGCAGTATTTT.

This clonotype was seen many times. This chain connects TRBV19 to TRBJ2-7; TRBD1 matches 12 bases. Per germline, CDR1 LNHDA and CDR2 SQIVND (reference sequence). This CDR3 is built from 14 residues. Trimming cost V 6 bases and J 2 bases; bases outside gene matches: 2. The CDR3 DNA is TGTGCCAGTAGAGGGACAGGGGGCACCTACGAGCAGTACTTC. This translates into CASRGTGGTYEQYF. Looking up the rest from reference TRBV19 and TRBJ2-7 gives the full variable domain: DGGITQSPKYLFRKEGQNVTLSCEQNLNHDAMYWYRQDPGQGLRLIYYSQIVNDFQKGDIAEGYSVSREKKESFPLTVTSAQKNPTAFYLCASRGTGGTYEQYFGPGTRLTVT.

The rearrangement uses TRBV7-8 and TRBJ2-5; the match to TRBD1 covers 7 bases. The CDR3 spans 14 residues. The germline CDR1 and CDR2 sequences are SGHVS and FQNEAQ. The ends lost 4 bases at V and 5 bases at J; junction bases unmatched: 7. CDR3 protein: CASSSTGRLETQYF. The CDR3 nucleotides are TGTGCCAGCAGCTCGACAGGGCGGCTGGAGACCCAGTACTTC.

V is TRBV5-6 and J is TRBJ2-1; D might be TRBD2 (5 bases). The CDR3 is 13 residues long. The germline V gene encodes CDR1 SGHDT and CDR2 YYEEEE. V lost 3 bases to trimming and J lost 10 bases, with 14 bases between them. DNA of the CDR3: TGTGCCAGCAGCTGGACGGAGGTCGGAGAGCAGTTCTTC. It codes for CASSWTEVGEQFF.

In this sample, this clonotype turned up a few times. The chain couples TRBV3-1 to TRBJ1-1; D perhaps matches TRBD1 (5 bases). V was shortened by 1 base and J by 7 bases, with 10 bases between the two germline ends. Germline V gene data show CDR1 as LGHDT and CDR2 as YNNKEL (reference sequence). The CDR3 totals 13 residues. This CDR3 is CASSQGLRGEAFF. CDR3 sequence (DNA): TGTGCCAGCAGCCAAGGTTTAAGGGGTGAAGCTTTCTTT.

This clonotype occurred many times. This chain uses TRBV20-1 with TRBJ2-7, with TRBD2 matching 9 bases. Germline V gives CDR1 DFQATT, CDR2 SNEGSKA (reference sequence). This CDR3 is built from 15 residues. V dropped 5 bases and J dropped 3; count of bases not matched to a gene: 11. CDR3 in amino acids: CSASPLAGQSYEQYF. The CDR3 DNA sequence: TGCAGTGCTTCCCCTCTAGCGGGACAAAGCTACGAGCAGTACTTC.

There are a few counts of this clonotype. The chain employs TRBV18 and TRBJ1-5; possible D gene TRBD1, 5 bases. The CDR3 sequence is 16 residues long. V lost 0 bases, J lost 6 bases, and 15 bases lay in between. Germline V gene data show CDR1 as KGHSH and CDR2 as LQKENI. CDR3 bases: TGTGCCAGCTCACCACCGAATGGGCAGGGAAGTCAGCCCCAGCATTTT. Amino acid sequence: CASSPPNGQGSQPQHF. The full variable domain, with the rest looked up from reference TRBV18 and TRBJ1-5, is NAGVMQNPRHLVRRRGQEARLRCSPMKGHSHVYWYRQLPEEGLKFMVYLQKENIIDESGMPKERFSAEFPKEGPSILRIQQVVRGDSAAYFCASSPPNGQGSQPQHFGDGTRLSIL.

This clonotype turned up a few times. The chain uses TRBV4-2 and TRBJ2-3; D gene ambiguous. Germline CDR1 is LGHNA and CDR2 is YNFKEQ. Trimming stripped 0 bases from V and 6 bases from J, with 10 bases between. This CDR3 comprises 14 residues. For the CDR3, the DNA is TGTGCCAGCAGCCAAGAGCTGAGTGCGGATACGCAGTATTTT. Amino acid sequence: CASSQELSADTQYF.

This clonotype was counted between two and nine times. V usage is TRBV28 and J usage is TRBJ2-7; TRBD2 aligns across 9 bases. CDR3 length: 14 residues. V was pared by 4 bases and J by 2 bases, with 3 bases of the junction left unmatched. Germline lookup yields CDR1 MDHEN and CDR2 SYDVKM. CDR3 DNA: TGTGCCAGCAGTTACCTAGCGGGACCCTACGAGCAGTACTTC. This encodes CASSYLAGPYEQYF.

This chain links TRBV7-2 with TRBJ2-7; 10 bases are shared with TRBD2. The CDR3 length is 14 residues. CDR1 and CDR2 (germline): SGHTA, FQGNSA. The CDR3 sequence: CAAAALAGAHEQYF. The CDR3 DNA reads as TGTGCAGCAGCCGCGCTAGCGGGAGCCCACGAGCAGTACTTC. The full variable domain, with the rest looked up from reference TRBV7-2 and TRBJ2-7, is GAGVSQSPSNKVTEKGKDVELRCDPISGHTALYWYRQSLGQGLEFLIYFQGNSAPDKSGLPSDRFSAERTGGSVSTLTIQRTQQEDSAVYLCAAAALAGAHEQYFGPGTRLTVT.

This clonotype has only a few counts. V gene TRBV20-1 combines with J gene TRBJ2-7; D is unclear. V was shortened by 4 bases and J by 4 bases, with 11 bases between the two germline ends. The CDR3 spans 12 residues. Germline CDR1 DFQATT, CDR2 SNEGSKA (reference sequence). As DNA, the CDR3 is TGCAGTGCTAAACTCCGAACTTACGAGCAGTACTTC. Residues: CSAKLRTYEQYF.

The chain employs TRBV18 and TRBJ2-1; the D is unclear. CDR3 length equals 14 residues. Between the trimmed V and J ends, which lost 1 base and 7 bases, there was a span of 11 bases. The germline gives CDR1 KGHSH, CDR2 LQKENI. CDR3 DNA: TGTGCCAGCTCACCACACTTGGAAGGGAATGAGCAGTTCTTC. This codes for CASSPHLEGNEQFF.

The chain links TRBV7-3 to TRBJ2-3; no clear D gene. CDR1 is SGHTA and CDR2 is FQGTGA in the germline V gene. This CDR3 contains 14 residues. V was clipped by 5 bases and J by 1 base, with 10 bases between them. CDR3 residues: CASSPRPGTDTQYF. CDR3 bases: TGTGCCAGCAGCCCCCGACCCGGCACAGATACGCAGTATTTT.

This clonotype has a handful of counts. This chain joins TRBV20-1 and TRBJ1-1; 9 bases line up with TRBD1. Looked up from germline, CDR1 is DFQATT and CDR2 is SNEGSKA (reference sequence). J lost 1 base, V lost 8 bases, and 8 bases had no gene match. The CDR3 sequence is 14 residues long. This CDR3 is CSTKQGAANTEAFF. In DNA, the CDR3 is TGCAGTACCAAACAGGGGGCGGCGAACACTGAAGCTTTCTTT.

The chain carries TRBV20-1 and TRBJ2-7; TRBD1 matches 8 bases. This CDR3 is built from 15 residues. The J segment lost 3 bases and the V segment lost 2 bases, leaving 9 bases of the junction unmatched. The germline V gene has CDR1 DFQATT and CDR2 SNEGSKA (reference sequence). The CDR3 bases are TGCAGTGCTAGACTAGCCGACAGGGGAGGCTACGAGCAGTACTTC. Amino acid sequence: CSARLADRGGYEQYF.

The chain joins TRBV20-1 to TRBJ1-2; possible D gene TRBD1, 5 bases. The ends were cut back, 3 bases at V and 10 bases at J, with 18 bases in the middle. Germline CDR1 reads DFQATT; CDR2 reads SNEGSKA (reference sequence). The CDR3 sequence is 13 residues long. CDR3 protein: CSASSGTKISYTF. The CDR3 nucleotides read TGCAGTGCTAGTTCTGGGACGAAAATTTCCTACACCTTC.